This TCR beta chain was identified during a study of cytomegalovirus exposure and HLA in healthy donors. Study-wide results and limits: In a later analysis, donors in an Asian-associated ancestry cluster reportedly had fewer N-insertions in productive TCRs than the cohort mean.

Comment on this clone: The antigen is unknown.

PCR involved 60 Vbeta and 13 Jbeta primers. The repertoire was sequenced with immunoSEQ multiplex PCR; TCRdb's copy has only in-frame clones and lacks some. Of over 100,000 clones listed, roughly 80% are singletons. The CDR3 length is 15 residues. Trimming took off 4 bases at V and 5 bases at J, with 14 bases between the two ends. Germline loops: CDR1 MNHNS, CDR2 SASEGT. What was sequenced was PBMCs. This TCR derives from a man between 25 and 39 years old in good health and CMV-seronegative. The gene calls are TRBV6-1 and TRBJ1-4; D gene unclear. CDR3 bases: TGTGCCAGCAGTGGTCACAGAAGACCGAATGAAAAACTGTTTTTT. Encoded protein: CASSGHRRPNEKLFF.